The TCR beta chain described here comes from a study of blood T cell repertoires in COVID-19. Trimming left V 1 base short and J 2 bases short, with 10 bases between. The CDR3 loop spans 16 amino acids. The protocol was immunoSEQ multiplex PCR, while the TCRdb copy is restricted to in-frame clones and leaves out a portion. The sample has around 100,000 clones, roughly 80% seen once. The chain links TRBV5-3 to TRBJ2-6, with D perhaps matching TRBD1 (6 bases). TRBV5-3 is treated as an ORF (open reading frame) with a function not yet certain. This TCR was sampled from a woman in her 70s with acute or convalescent COVID-19. Sequencing used peripheral blood. CDR3 sequence reads: CARSLLQGAGANVLTF. In DNA form, the CDR3 reads TGTGCCAGAAGCTTGTTACAGGGTGCTGGGGCCAACGTCCTGACTTTC.